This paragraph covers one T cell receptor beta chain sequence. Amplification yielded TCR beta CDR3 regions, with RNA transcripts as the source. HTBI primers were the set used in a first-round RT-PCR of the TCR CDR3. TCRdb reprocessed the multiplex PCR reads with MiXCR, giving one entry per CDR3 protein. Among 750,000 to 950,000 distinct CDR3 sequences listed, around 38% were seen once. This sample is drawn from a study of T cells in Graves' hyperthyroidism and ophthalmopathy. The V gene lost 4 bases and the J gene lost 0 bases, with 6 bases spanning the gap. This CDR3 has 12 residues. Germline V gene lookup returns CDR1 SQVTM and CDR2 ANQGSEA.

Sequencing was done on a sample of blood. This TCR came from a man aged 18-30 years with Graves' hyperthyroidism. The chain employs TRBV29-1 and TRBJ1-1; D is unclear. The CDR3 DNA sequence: TGCAGCGTTGGCGGCATGAACACTGAAGCTTTCTTT. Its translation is CSVGGMNTEAFF.